This entry lists 10 T cell receptor beta chains sequenced from one sample in a study of ipilimumab plus nivolumab after autologous stem cell transplantation. Clones were read by immunoSEQ multiplex PCR, and TCRdb kept only the in-frame ones, dropping some. This sample has about 40,000 clones; 92% occur once, and the top ten carry 0.75% to 1%. This sample comprised PBMCs, obtained in a trial of ipilimumab plus nivolumab as post-transplant consolidation. Receptors originate from a male donor with multiple myeloma.

The genes are TRBV23-1 and TRBJ2-1; 14 bases are a match to TRBD2. TRBV23-1 is labeled an ORF, and its function is uncertain. The CDR3 loop spans 19 amino acids. V shed 0 bases and J 7 bases; nucleotides not matched to a gene: 11. The CDR3 DNA reads as TGCGCCAGCAGTCAATCCCCGGGACTAGCGGGAGTCGGGATTAATGAGCAGTTCTTC. This translates into CASSQSPGLAGVGINEQFF.

The chain combines TRBV7-9 with TRBJ2-7; D call uncertain. CDR3 length: 15 amino acids. From germline, CDR1 is SEHNR and CDR2 FQNEAQ (reference sequence). With 0 bases removed from V and 2 bases from J, the gap between germline ends came to 11 bases. The CDR3 sequence is CASSLAIGFAYEQYF. The CDR3 nucleotides are TGTGCCAGCAGCTTAGCCATAGGCTTTGCCTACGAGCAGTACTTC.

V usage is TRBV2 and J usage is TRBJ2-3; tentatively, D is TRBD1 or TRBD2 (5 bases each). V lost 6 bases and J lost 5, with 9 bases in between. Per germline, CDR1 SNHLY and CDR2 FYNNEI. CDR3 length: 12 residues. The chain's CDR3 is CASRGTVDTQYF. The CDR3 DNA sequence: TGTGCCAGCAGGGGGACCGTAGATACGCAGTATTTT.

This chain joins TRBV10-3 and TRBJ2-7, with 7 bases fitting TRBD1. The CDR3 spans 15 residues. Germline V gene data show CDR1 as ENHRY and CDR2 as SYGVKD. Trimming took 4 bases from V and 0 from J; bases not matched to a gene: 6. CDR3 sequence (DNA): TGTGCCATCAGTGGAACCGGGACAGTCTCCTACGAGCAGTACTTC. Its protein product is CAISGTGTVSYEQYF.

The rearrangement links TRBV18 to TRBJ2-1; D possibly corresponds to TRBD2 (5 bases). The CDR3 length is 17 residues. Trimming pared 3 bases from V and 2 bases from J, leaving 17 bases between. Germline assignment: CDR1 KGHSH and CDR2 LQKENI. CDR3 sequence reads: CASSPLIASGTYNEQFF. The CDR3 region has the DNA TGTGCCAGCTCACCCCTTATAGCGTCGGGGACCTACAATGAGCAGTTCTTC.

This clone appeared a single time. The rearrangement uses TRBV7-2 and TRBJ2-3; 7 bases fit TRBD2. The CDR3 spans 14 residues. The V gene end was trimmed by 3 bases and the J gene end by 0 bases; junction bases not matched to a gene: 0. Germline V gene data show CDR1 as SGHTA and CDR2 as FQGNSA. In DNA form, the CDR3 reads TGTGCCAGCAGCTTTAGCGGGAGCACAGATACGCAGTATTTT. Translating it yields CASSFSGSTDTQYF.

The rearrangement joins TRBV4-3 to TRBJ1-2; 11 nucleotides align to TRBD1. The V gene's germline CDR1 is LGHNA and CDR2 YSLEER. The CDR3 extends over 19 amino acids. J was trimmed by 4 bases and V by 0 bases; bases with no gene match: 13. Here the CDR3 DNA reads TGCGCCAGCAGCCAAGATGGGGTTTTGGACAGGGGGCTTTTCTATGGCTACACCTTC. Translated: CASSQDGVLDRGLFYGYTF.

This clone was observed a single time. V usage is TRBV4-2 and J usage is TRBJ1-5; no definite D call. Germline V gene lookup returns CDR1 LGHNA and CDR2 YNFKEQ. The CDR3 consists of 16 residues. The V gene lost 0 bases and the J gene lost 0 bases, with 9 bases spanning the gap. CDR3 coding DNA: TGTGCCAGCAGCCAAGATTCGTCGTATAGCAATCAGCCCCAGCATTTT. Translation gives CASSQDSSYSNQPQHF.

This chain uses TRBV28 with TRBJ2-3, with 7 bases aligning to TRBD1. Germline loops: CDR1 MDHEN, CDR2 SYDVKM. J was trimmed by 0 bases and V by 6 bases; bases with no gene match: 3. The CDR3 has 14 residues. This CDR3 is CASSRGQSTDTQYF. CDR3 DNA: TGTGCCAGCAGCCGGGGACAGAGCACAGATACGCAGTATTTT.

The J gene is TRBJ2-2, the V gene TRBV5-1, with 9 bases fitting TRBD2. The CDR3 covers 16 residues. The germline gives CDR1 SGHRS, CDR2 YFSETQ. V shed 4 bases and J 4 bases; nucleotides not matched to a gene: 8. The CDR3 sequence: CASSALAGVVTGELFF. DNA of the CDR3: TGCGCCAGCAGCGCATTAGCGGGAGTCGTCACCGGGGAGCTGTTTTTT.